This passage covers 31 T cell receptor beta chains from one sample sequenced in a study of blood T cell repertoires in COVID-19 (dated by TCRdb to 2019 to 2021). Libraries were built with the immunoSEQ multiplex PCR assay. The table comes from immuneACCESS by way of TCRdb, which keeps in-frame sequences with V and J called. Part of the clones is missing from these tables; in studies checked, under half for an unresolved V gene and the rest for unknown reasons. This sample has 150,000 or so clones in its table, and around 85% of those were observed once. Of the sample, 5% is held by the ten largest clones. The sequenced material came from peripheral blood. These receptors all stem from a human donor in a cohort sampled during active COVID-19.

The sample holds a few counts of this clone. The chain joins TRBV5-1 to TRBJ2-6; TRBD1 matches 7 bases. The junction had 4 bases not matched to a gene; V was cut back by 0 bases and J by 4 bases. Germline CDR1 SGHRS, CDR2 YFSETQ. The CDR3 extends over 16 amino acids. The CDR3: CASSLALGQGANVLTF. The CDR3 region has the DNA TGCGCCAGCAGCTTGGCCCTGGGACAGGGGGCCAACGTCCTGACTTTC.

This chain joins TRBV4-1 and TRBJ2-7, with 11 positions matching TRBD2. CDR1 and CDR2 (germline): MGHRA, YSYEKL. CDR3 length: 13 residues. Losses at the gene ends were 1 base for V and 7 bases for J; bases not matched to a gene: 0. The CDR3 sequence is CASSQGLAGEQYF. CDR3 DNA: TGCGCCAGCAGCCAAGGACTAGCGGGAGAGCAGTACTTC.

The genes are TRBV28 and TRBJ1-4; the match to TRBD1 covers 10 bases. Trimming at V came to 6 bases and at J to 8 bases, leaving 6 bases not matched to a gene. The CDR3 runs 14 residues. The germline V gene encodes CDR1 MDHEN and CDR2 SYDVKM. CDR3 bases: TGTGCCAGCAGCTCCGACAGGGGGCGGGAAAAACTGTTTTTT. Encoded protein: CASSSDRGREKLFF.

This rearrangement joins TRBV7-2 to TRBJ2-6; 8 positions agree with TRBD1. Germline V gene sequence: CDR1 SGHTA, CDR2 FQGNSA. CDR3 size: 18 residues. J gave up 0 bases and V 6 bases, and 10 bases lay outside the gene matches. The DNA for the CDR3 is TGTGCCAGCAGTTCGGGCAGGGGGCAGGTCTCTGGGGCCAACGTCCTGACTTTC. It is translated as CASSSGRGQVSGANVLTF.

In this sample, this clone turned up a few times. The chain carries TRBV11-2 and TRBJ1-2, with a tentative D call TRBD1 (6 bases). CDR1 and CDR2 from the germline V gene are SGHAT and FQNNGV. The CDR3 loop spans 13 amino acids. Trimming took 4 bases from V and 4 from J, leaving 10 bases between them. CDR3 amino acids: CASSSDSLYGYTF. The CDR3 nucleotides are TGTGCCAGCAGCTCGGACAGCCTCTATGGCTACACCTTC.

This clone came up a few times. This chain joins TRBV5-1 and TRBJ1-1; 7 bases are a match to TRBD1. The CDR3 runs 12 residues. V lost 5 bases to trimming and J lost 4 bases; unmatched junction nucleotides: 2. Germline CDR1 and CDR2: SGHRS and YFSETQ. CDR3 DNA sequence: TGCGCCAGCAGGGCAGGGGGCACTGAAGCTTTCTTT. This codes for CASRAGGTEAFF.

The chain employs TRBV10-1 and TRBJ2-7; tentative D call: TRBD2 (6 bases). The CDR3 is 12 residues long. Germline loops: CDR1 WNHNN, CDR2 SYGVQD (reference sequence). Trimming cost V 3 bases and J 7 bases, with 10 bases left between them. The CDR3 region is CASSEGGEEQYF. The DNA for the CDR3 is TGCGCCAGCAGTGAAGGAGGGGAGGAGCAGTACTTC.

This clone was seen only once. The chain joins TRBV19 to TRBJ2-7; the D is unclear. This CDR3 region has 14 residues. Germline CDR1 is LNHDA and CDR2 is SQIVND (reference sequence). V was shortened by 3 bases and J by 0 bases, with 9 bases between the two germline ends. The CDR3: CASSMSGGSYEQYF. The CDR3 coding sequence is TGTGCCAGTAGTATGAGTGGCGGCTCCTACGAGCAGTACTTC.

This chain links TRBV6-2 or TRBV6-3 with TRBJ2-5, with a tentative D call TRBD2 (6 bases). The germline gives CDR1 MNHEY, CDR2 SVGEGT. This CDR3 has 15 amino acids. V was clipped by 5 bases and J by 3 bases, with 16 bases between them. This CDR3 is CASSNRGTLKETQYF. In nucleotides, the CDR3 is TGTGCCAGCAGTAACCGGGGGACTCTCAAAGAGACCCAGTACTTC.

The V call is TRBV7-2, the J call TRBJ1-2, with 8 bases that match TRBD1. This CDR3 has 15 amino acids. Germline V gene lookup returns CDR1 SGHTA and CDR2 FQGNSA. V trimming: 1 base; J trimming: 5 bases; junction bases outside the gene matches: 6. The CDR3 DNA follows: TGTGCCAGCAGCTTAGATCCGCAGGGGGCATATGGCTACACCTTC. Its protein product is CASSLDPQGAYGYTF.

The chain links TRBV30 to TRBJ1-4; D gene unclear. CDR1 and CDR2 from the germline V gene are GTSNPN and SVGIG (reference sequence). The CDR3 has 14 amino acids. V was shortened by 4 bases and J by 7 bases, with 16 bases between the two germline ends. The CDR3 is CAWTPRGGREKLFF. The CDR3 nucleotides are TGTGCCTGGACCCCGCGGGGAGGGCGTGAAAAACTGTTTTTT. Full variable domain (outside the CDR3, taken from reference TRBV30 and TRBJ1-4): SQTIHQWPATLVQPVGSPLSLECTVEGTSNPNLYWYRQAAGRGLQLLFYSVGIGQISSEVPQNLSASRPQDRQFILSSKKLLLSDSGFYLCAWTPRGGREKLFFGSGTQLSVL.

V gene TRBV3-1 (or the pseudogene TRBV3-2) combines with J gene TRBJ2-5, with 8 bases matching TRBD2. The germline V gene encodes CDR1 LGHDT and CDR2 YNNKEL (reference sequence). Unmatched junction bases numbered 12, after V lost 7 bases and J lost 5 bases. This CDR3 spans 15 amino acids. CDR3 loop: CASNPGLREGETQYF. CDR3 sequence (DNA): TGTGCCAGCAACCCCGGGCTCCGGGAGGGCGAGACCCAGTACTTC.

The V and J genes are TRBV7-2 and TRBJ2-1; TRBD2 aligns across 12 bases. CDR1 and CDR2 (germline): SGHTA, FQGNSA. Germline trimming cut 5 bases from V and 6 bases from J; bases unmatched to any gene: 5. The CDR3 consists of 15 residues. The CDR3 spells CASSPPGLAGNEQFF. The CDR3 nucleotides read TGTGCCAGCAGCCCTCCGGGACTAGCGGGCAATGAGCAGTTCTTC.

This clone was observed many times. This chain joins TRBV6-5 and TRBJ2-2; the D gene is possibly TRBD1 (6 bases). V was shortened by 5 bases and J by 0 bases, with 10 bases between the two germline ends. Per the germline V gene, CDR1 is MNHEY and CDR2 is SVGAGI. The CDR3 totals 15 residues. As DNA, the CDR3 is TGTGCCAGCAGTCAACAGGGAACGAACACCGGGGAGCTGTTTTTT. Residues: CASSQQGTNTGELFF.

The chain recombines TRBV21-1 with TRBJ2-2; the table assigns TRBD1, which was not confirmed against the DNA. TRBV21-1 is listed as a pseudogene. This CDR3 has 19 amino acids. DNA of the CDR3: TGTGCCAGCAGCCACAAAGAGGGTAGGGGACAGGGGAACACCGGGGAGCTGTTTTTT. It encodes CASSHKEGRGQGNTGELFF.

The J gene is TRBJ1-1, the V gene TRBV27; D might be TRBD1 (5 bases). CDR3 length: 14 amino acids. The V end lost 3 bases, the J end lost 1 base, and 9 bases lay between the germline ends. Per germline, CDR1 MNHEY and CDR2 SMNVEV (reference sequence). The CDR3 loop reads CASSFGGENTEAFF. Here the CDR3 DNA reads TGTGCCAGCAGTTTCGGAGGGGAGAACACTGAAGCTTTCTTT.

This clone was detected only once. The CDR3 region is CASSTVGLYEQYF. In DNA form, the CDR3 reads TGTGCCAGCAGCACCGTTGGGCTCTACGAGCAGTACTTC. V is TRBV5-6 and J is TRBJ2-7; D gene unclear. V was trimmed by 4 bases and J by 3 bases, leaving 11 bases between them. CDR3 length: 13 amino acids. Germline CDR1 SGHDT, CDR2 YYEEEE.

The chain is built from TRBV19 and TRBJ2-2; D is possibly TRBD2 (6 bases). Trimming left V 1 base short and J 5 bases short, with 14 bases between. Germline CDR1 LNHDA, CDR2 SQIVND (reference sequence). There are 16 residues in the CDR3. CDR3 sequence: CASSIAEGGGTGELFF. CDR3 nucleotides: TGTGCCAGTAGTATAGCGGAAGGTGGAGGGACCGGGGAGCTGTTTTTT. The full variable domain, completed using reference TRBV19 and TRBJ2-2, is DGGITQSPKYLFRKEGQNVTLSCEQNLNHDAMYWYRQDPGQGLRLIYYSQIVNDFQKGDIAEGYSVSREKKESFPLTVTSAQKNPTAFYLCASSIAEGGGTGELFFGEGSRLTVL.

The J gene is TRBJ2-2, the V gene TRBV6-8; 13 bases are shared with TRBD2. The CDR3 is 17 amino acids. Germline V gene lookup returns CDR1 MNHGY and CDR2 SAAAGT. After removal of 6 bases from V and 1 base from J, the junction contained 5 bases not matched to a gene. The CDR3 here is CASRRTSGGQNTGELFF. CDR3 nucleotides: TGTGCCAGCAGGCGGACTAGCGGGGGCCAGAACACCGGGGAGCTGTTTTTT.

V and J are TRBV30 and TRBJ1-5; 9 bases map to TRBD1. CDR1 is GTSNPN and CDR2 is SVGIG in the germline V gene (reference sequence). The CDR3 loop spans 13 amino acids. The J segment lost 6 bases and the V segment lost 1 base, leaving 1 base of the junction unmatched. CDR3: CAWSETGGQPQHF. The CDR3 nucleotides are TGTGCCTGGAGTGAGACAGGGGGTCAGCCCCAGCATTTT. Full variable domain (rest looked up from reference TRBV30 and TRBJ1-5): SQTIHQWPATLVQPVGSPLSLECTVEGTSNPNLYWYRQAAGRGLQLLFYSVGIGQISSEVPQNLSASRPQDRQFILSSKKLLLSDSGFYLCAWSETGGQPQHFGDGTRLSIL.

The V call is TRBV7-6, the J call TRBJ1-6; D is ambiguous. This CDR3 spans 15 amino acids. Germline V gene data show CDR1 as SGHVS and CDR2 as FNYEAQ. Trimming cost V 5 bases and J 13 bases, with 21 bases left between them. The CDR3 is CASSKTPGEESPLHF. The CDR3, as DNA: TGTGCCAGCAGCAAGACACCCGGGGAGGAGAGTCCCCTCCACTTT.

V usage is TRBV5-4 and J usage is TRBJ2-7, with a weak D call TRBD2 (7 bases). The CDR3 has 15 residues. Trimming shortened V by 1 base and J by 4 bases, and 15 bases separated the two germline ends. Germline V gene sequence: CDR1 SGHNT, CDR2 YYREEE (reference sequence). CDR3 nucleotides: TGTGCCAGCAGCTTGATTGGGGGGGCCCGGTACGAGCAGTACTTC. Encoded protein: CASSLIGGARYEQYF.

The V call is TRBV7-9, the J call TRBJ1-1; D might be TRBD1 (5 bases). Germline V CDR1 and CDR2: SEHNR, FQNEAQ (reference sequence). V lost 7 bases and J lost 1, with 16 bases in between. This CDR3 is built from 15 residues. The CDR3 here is CASTSPGHKNTEAFF. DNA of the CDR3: TGTGCCAGCACTTCACCCGGACATAAGAACACTGAAGCTTTCTTT. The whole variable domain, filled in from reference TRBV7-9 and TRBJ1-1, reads DTGVSQNPRHKITKRGQNVTFRCDPISEHNRLYWYRQTLGQGPEFLTYFQNEAQLEKSRLLSDRFSAERPKGSFSTLEIQRTEQGDSAMYLCASTSPGHKNTEAFFGQGTRLTVV.

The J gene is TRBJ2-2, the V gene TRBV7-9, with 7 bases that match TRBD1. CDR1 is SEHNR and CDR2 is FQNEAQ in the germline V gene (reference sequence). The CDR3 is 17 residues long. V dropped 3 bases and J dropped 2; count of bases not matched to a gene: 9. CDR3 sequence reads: CASSLPPRDSNTGELFF. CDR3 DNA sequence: TGTGCCAGCAGCTTGCCCCCCCGGGACAGCAACACCGGGGAGCTGTTTTTT.

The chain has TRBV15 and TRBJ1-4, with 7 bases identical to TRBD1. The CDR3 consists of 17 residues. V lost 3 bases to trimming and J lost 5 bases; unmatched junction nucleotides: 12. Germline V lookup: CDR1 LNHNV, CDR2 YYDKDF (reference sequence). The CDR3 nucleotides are TGTGCCACCAGCAGGAGGGGGAAGGGGACAGTCAATGAAAAACTGTTTTTT. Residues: CATSRRGKGTVNEKLFF.

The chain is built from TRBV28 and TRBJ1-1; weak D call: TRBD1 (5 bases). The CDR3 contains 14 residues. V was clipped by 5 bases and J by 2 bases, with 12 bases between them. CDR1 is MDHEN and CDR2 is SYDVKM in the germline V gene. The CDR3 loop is CASSPRTRNTEAFF. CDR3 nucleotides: TGTGCCAGCAGTCCCCGGACAAGAAACACTGAAGCTTTCTTT.

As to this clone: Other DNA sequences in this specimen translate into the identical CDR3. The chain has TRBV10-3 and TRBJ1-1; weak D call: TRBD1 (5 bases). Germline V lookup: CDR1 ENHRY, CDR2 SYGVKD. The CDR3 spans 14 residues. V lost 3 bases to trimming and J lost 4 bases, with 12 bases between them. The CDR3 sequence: CAISDPRGGTEAFF. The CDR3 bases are TGTGCCATCAGTGACCCGCGGGGGGGCACTGAAGCTTTCTTT.

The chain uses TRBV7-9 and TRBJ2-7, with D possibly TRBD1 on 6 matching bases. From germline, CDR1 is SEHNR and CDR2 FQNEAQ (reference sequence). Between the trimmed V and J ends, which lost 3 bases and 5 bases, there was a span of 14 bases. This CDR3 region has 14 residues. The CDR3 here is CASSFGQGSDEQYF. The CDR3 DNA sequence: TGTGCCAGCAGCTTCGGGCAGGGGAGTGACGAGCAGTACTTC.

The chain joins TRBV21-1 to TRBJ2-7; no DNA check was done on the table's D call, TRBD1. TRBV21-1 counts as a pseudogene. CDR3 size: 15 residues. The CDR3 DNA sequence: TGTGCCAGCAGCAAAGCCAACAGGCTCCCCCACGAGCAGTACTTC. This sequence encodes CASSKANRLPHEQYF.

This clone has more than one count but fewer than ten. Here the CDR3 DNA reads TGTGCCAGCAGCTTGTCAGCGGACAGGCCATATGGCTACACCTTC. It is translated as CASSLSADRPYGYTF. This chain uses TRBV5-4 with TRBJ1-2; 7 bases agree with TRBD1. CDR3 length equals 15 residues. Germline values: CDR1 SGHNT, CDR2 YYREEE (reference sequence). V was clipped by 1 base and J by 5 bases; unmatched bases: 8. The variable domain in full, completed from reference TRBV5-4 and TRBJ1-2, reads ETGVTQSPTHLIKTRGQQVTLRCSSQSGHNTVSWYQQALGQGPQFIFQYYREEENGRGNFPPRFSGLQFPNYSSELNVNALELDDSALYLCASSLSADRPYGYTFGSGTRLTVV.

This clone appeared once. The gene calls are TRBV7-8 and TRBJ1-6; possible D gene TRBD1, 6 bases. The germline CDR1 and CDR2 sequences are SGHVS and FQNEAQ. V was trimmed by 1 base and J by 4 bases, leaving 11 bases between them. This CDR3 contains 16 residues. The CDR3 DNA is TGTGCCAGCAGCTTAGGTACCAGGGGTTATAATTCACCCCTCCACTTT. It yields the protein CASSLGTRGYNSPLHF.